A single sample gave rise to the 28 T cell receptor beta chains below, sequenced in a study of T-cell memory formation after mild COVID-19. TCRdb processed the 5' RACE reads anew with MiXCR; each CDR3 protein has one entry. The repertoire includes about 560,000 distinct CDR3 sequences, about 20% of them detected once, and roughly 8.3% sits in the top ten. The sample was PBMCs or a T cell subset sorted from them (not recorded which). The receptor source for this set is an adult woman who had mild COVID-19 (a few samples of this study predate the infection). Cell type and time point are not known.

With respect to this clonotype: This may be a read error, as it is one base from a much larger clone. V gene TRBV2 combines with J gene TRBJ2-5, with D unresolved. The germline V gene encodes CDR1 SNHLY and CDR2 FYNNEI. The V end was cut by 7 bases, the J end by 4 bases, with 4 bases between. The CDR3 covers 10 residues. In DNA, the CDR3 is TGTGCCAGCACCCGAGAGACCCAGTACTTC. It encodes CASTRETQYF.

The chain has TRBV20-1 and TRBJ1-5, with 9 positions matching TRBD1. The CDR3 runs to 15 residues. Looked up from germline, CDR1 is DFQATT and CDR2 is SNEGSKA (reference sequence). The J segment lost 2 bases and the V segment lost 3 bases, leaving 5 bases of the junction unmatched. For the CDR3, the DNA is TGCAGTGCTAGCGGACAGGGGTATGGCAATCAGCCCCAGCATTTT. This translates into CSASGQGYGNQPQHF.

The chain couples TRBV9 to TRBJ2-2, with D maybe TRBD1 (5 bases). V lost 1 base, J lost 4 bases, and 11 bases lay in between. The CDR3 extends over 15 amino acids. Germline-derived CDR1 and CDR2 are SGDLS and YYNGEE. The CDR3 loop is CASSVWQGATGELFF. The CDR3 bases are TGTGCCAGCAGCGTATGGCAGGGCGCCACCGGGGAGCTGTTTTTT.

This clonotype showed up just a few times. V is TRBV7-8 and J is TRBJ1-5, with D unclear. This CDR3 has 13 amino acids. From germline, CDR1 is SGHVS and CDR2 FQNEAQ. V dropped 3 bases and J dropped 4 bases, with 7 bases sitting between them. This CDR3 reads CASSFETNQPQHF. The CDR3 coding sequence is TGTGCCAGCAGCTTTGAAACGAATCAGCCCCAGCATTTT.

This clonotype was counted between two and nine times. The V call is TRBV27, the J call TRBJ2-1; TRBD2 is a possible D gene (6 bases). The germline gives CDR1 MNHEY, CDR2 SMNVEV (reference sequence). V lost 8 bases and J 6 bases, leaving 20 bases between the germline ends. The CDR3 totals 15 residues. CDR3 in DNA: TGTGCCAGCGTTCGGAGGGGCGGGACGGGCAATGAGCAGTTCTTC. This codes for CASVRRGGTGNEQFF.

This clonotype was seen more than once but under ten times. The V gene is TRBV5-4, the J gene TRBJ2-2; 10 bases agree with TRBD1. Trimming removed 4 bases from V and 4 bases from J; junction bases left unmatched: 1. Germline V gene lookup returns CDR1 SGHNT and CDR2 YYREEE (reference sequence). CDR3 length equals 14 residues. The CDR3 reads CASSRDRGTGELFF. The CDR3 DNA sequence: TGTGCCAGCAGCCGGGACAGGGGCACCGGGGAGCTGTTTTTT. The full variable domain, its missing parts supplied by reference TRBV5-4 and TRBJ2-2, is ETGVTQSPTHLIKTRGQQVTLRCSSQSGHNTVSWYQQALGQGPQFIFQYYREEENGRGNFPPRFSGLQFPNYSSELNVNALELDDSALYLCASSRDRGTGELFFGEGSRLTVL.

This clonotype has just a few counts. The chain employs TRBV6-6 and TRBJ2-1, with unresolved D. Germline CDR1 MNHNY, CDR2 SVGAGI (reference sequence). The CDR3 contains 17 residues. Trimming took 0 bases from V and 6 from J, leaving 18 bases between them. The CDR3 region is CASSYSNRISLGNEQFF. In DNA form, the CDR3 reads TGTGCCAGCAGTTACTCAAACCGGATTTCTTTGGGCAATGAGCAGTTCTTC.

In nucleotides, the CDR3 is TGTGCCAGCAGCTCCGAGGCCTACGAGCAGTACTTC. The encoded protein is CASSSEAYEQYF. The chain has TRBV5-6 and TRBJ2-7, with D unresolved. V dropped 3 bases and J dropped 2 bases, with 6 bases sitting between them. Per the germline V gene, CDR1 is SGHDT and CDR2 is YYEEEE. The CDR3 length is 12 residues. Using reference TRBV5-6 and TRBJ2-7 for the parts outside the CDR3, the full variable domain is DAGVTQSPTHLIKTRGQQVTLRCSPKSGHDTVSWYQQALGQGPQFIFQYYEEEERQRGNFPDRFSGHQFPNYSSELNVNALLLGDSALYLCASSSEAYEQYFGPGTRLTVT.

J is TRBJ2-5 and V is TRBV5-1; D is possibly TRBD1 (6 bases). This CDR3 contains 15 residues. The germline V gene has CDR1 SGHRS and CDR2 YFSETQ. V lost 0 bases, J lost 7 bases, and 16 bases lay in between. In DNA form, the CDR3 reads TGCGCCAGCAGCTTGGCCGTCTCGGACAGTGGGACCCAGTACTTC. Translated, it gives CASSLAVSDSGTQYF.

The chain joins TRBV7-3 to TRBJ2-3; tentatively, D is TRBD2 (6 bases). In germline, CDR1 is SGHTA, CDR2 FQGTGA. The CDR3 is made up of 14 amino acids. Deletions cut 6 bases from V and 7 bases from J, with 17 bases between. The CDR3 protein is CASRPGSLAHTQYF. CDR3 in DNA: TGTGCCAGCAGGCCGGGCTCACTAGCCCATACGCAGTATTTT.

The chain employs TRBV4-2 and TRBJ2-5; TRBD2 matches 11 bases. The CDR3 spans 16 residues. Germline V CDR1 and CDR2: LGHNA, YNFKEQ. J gave up 2 bases and V 4 bases, and 6 bases lay outside the gene matches. CDR3 DNA sequence: TGTGCCAGCAGCCCCTTAGCGGGAGGGGGGCAAGAGACCCAGTACTTC. Translating it yields CASSPLAGGGQETQYF.

The rearrangement links TRBV7-9 to TRBJ2-1; unclear D gene. Germline V gene data show CDR1 as SEHNR and CDR2 as FQNEAQ (reference sequence). Between the trimmed V and J ends, which lost 5 bases and 9 bases, there was a span of 17 bases. The CDR3 has 14 amino acids. For the CDR3, the DNA is TGTGCCAGCAGCCCAGACCCTTACTCTCCTGAGCAGTTCTTC. Protein sequence: CASSPDPYSPEQFF.

In this sample, this clonotype turned up a few times. The rearrangement joins TRBV12-3 or TRBV12-4 to TRBJ1-1; D unresolved. Trimming left V 7 bases short and J 2 bases short, with 11 bases between. CDR3 length: 13 amino acids. In DNA form, the CDR3 reads TGTGCCAGCACCCCATCCCTAAACACTGAAGCTTTCTTT. Its translation is CASTPSLNTEAFF.

This clonotype was detected only a few times. The chain uses TRBV12-3 or TRBV12-4 and TRBJ2-1; a weak D match, TRBD2 (6 bases). The CDR3 totals 16 residues. V was pared by 2 bases and J by 2 bases, with 13 bases between. The CDR3 reads CASSLRSGATYNEQFF. The DNA for the CDR3 is TGTGCCAGCAGTTTAAGGTCGGGAGCTACCTACAATGAGCAGTTCTTC.

The chain couples TRBV5-8 to TRBJ2-5; D may correspond to TRBD1 or TRBD2 (5 bases each). The germline V gene encodes CDR1 SGHTS and CDR2 YDEGEE. V lost 2 bases, J lost 3 bases, and 14 bases lay in between. The CDR3 runs to 15 residues. CDR3 nucleotides: TGTGCCAGCAGCTTCACCGGGACGGTAAAAGAGACCCAGTACTTC. The encoded protein is CASSFTGTVKETQYF. The whole variable domain, filled in from reference TRBV5-8 and TRBJ2-5, reads EAGVTQSPTHLIKTRGQQATLRCSPISGHTSVYWYQQALGLGLQFLLWYDEGEERNRGNFPPRFSGRQFPNYSSELNVNALELEDSALYLCASSFTGTVKETQYFGPGTRLLVL.

The CDR3 nucleotides read TGTGCCAGCAGCAACTGGGACAGGGGCTATGGCTACACCTTC. Its protein product is CASSNWDRGYGYTF. The rearrangement joins TRBV7-6 to TRBJ1-2; TRBD1 matches at 10 bases. The V gene's germline CDR1 is SGHVS and CDR2 FNYEAQ. The CDR3 sequence is 14 residues long. Trimming cost V 5 bases and J 4 bases; bases outside gene matches: 4. Full variable domain (remainder filled in from reference TRBV7-6 and TRBJ1-2): GAGVSQSPRYKVTKRGQDVALRCDPISGHVSLYWYRQALGQGPEFLTYFNYEAQQDKSGLPNDRFSAERPEGSISTLTIQRTEQRDSAMYRCASSNWDRGYGYTFGSGTRLTVV.

This rearrangement joins TRBV7-9 to TRBJ2-5; 9 bases match TRBD2. Per the germline V gene, CDR1 is SEHNR and CDR2 is FQNEAQ (reference sequence). The CDR3 contains 16 residues. V was pared by 5 bases and J by 2 bases, with 9 bases of the junction left unmatched. The CDR3 region is CASSPQGLAGQETQYF. In nucleotides, the CDR3 is TGTGCCAGCAGCCCCCAGGGGCTAGCGGGGCAAGAGACCCAGTACTTC.

There are a few counts of this clonotype. The rearrangement joins TRBV6-5 to TRBJ2-1; 9 bases line up with TRBD2. V shed 3 bases, J shed 7 bases, and the junction held 10 bases outside the gene matches. CDR1 MNHEY and CDR2 SVGAGI come from the germline V gene. This CDR3 comprises 16 residues. The chain's CDR3 is CASSYGGGRASNEQFF. In DNA form, the CDR3 reads TGTGCCAGCAGTTATGGCGGCGGGAGGGCCAGTAATGAGCAGTTCTTC.

The chain carries TRBV4-3 and TRBJ2-1; 12 bases are a match to TRBD2. This CDR3 is 16 amino acids long. J was trimmed by 2 bases and V by 4 bases; bases with no gene match: 3. The germline CDR1 and CDR2 sequences are LGHNA and YSLEER. CDR3 protein: CASSLRLAGAYNEQFF. The CDR3 region has the DNA TGCGCCAGCAGCCTCAGACTAGCGGGAGCCTACAATGAGCAGTTCTTC.

The chain has TRBV12-3 or TRBV12-4 and TRBJ2-5; D perhaps matches TRBD2 (5 bases). V was trimmed by 5 bases and J by 9 bases, leaving 10 bases between them. CDR3 length equals 11 residues. CDR3 bases: TGTGCCAGCAGTCCAGGACTGCCCCAGTACTTC. Protein: CASSPGLPQYF.

This clonotype has ten or more counts. This chain connects TRBV27 to TRBJ2-1; 9 bases fit TRBD2. The germline V gene has CDR1 MNHEY and CDR2 SMNVEV (reference sequence). The CDR3 totals 15 residues. V lost 2 bases to trimming and J lost 5 bases; unmatched junction nucleotides: 4. The DNA for the CDR3 is TGTGCCAGCAGTTTAAGTAGCGGGAGCCACAATGAGCAGTTCTTC. Translation: CASSLSSGSHNEQFF.

The chain carries TRBV6-2 or TRBV6-3 and TRBJ2-1, with a weak D call TRBD1 (5 bases). Per germline, CDR1 MNHEY and CDR2 SVGEGT. The CDR3 runs 15 residues. Trimming took 4 bases from V and 0 from J, leaving 10 bases between them. The CDR3 here is CASSWGVPSYNEQFF. CDR3 coding DNA: TGTGCCAGCAGTTGGGGCGTACCCTCCTACAATGAGCAGTTCTTC.

This chain uses TRBV7-9 with TRBJ1-4; D gene unclear. CDR3 size: 15 residues. Germline V gives CDR1 SEHNR, CDR2 FQNEAQ (reference sequence). V lost 5 bases to trimming and J lost 0 bases, with 10 bases between them. The CDR3 DNA reads as TGTGCCAGCAGCGCCTACAGCTCAACTAATGAAAAACTGTTTTTT. Protein: CASSAYSSTNEKLFF. Complete variable domain (other parts from reference TRBV7-9 and TRBJ1-4): DTGVSQNPRHKITKRGQNVTFRCDPISEHNRLYWYRQTLGQGPEFLTYFQNEAQLEKSRLLSDRFSAERPKGSFSTLEIQRTEQGDSAMYLCASSAYSSTNEKLFFGSGTQLSVL.

This clonotype showed up just a few times. V is TRBV11-2 and J is TRBJ2-7; 8 nucleotides agree with TRBD1. V lost 5 bases to trimming and J lost 2 bases; unmatched junction nucleotides: 5. Germline values: CDR1 SGHAT, CDR2 FQNNGV. The CDR3 is made up of 14 amino acids. Written as DNA, the CDR3 is TGTGCCAGCAGCCAGACAGGGGAGGCCTACGAGCAGTACTTC. It is translated as CASSQTGEAYEQYF.

The V and J genes are TRBV5-1 and TRBJ2-5, with TRBD2 matching over 7 bases. Germline V gene lookup returns CDR1 SGHRS and CDR2 YFSETQ. After removal of 0 bases from V and 4 bases from J, the junction contained 15 bases not matched to a gene. This CDR3 has 18 residues. The CDR3 here is CASSLGSTTTSEGETQYF. The CDR3, as DNA: TGCGCCAGCAGCTTGGGGTCCACTACAACTAGCGAGGGAGAGACCCAGTACTTC.

V is TRBV12-3 or TRBV12-4 and J is TRBJ1-1; D is unclear. This CDR3 spans 15 amino acids. Trimming took off 3 bases at V and 3 bases at J, with 14 bases between the two ends. CDR3 DNA: TGTGCCAGCAGTTTGAGGTTAGGTTGGGACACTGAAGCTTTCTTT. It translates to CASSLRLGWDTEAFF.

This clonotype came up a few times. This sequence joins TRBV3-1 and TRBJ1-1; D is undetermined. Germline CDR1 reads LGHDT; CDR2 reads YNNKEL (reference sequence). The V and J ends lost 4 bases and 0 bases respectively, with 12 bases between them. The CDR3 has 15 amino acids. This CDR3 reads CASSPPGTMNTEAFF. The CDR3 DNA sequence: TGTGCCAGCAGCCCTCCGGGTACTATGAACACTGAAGCTTTCTTT.

This clonotype was detected ten times or more. The chain carries TRBV12-3 or TRBV12-4 and TRBJ2-5, with D unclear. CDR3 length equals 13 residues. The V gene lost 6 bases and the J gene lost 5 bases, with 13 bases spanning the gap. In DNA, the CDR3 is TGTGCCAGCAGCTACAACTTGGCGGAGACCCAGTACTTC. Protein: CASSYNLAETQYF.